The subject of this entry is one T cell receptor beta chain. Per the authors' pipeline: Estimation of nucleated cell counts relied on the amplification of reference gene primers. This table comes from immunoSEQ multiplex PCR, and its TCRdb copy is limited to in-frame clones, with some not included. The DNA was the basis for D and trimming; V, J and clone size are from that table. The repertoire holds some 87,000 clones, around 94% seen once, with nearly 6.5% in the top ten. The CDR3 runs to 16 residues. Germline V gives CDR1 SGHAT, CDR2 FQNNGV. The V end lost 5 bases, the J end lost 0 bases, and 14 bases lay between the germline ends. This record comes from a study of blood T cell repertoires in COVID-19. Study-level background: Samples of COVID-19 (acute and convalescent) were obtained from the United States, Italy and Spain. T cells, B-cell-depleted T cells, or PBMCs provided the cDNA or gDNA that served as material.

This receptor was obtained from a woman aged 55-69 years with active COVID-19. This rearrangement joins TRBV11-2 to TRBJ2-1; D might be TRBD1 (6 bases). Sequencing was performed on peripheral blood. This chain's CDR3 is CASSVVRGSSYNEQFF. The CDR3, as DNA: TGTGCCAGCAGCGTAGTCAGGGGCTCCTCCTACAATGAGCAGTTCTTC.